This passage covers 24 T cell receptor beta chains from one sample sequenced in a study of blood T cells in healthy people across ages. With a J-beta primer mix and a sample-barcoded 5' primer, a second PCR ran about 7 to 12 cycles. Each CDR3 protein is one row after TCRdb ran MiXCR on the 5' RACE reads. Seen here are approximately 850,000 distinct CDR3 sequences, about 42% observed once, and the top ten hold under 20%. The specimen was blood. The source of these receptors is a man aged 55 to 70 in good health.

The V and J genes are TRBV3-1 and TRBJ2-7; no clear D gene. CDR3 length: 14 residues. The germline CDR1 and CDR2 sequences are LGHDT and YNNKEL (reference sequence). Trimming shortened V by 4 bases and J by 2 bases, and 12 bases separated the two germline ends. The CDR3 loop reads CASSRRADAYEQYF. In nucleotides, the CDR3 is TGTGCCAGCAGCCGCAGAGCAGATGCCTACGAGCAGTACTTC.

The rearrangement links TRBV6-5 to TRBJ1-6; no firm D call. V lost 2 bases and J lost 10, with 9 bases in between. Per germline, CDR1 MNHEY and CDR2 SVGAGI. This CDR3 has 13 amino acids. The CDR3 loop reads CASSYRGGSPLHF. In nucleotides, the CDR3 is TGTGCCAGCAGTTACAGAGGAGGGTCACCCCTCCACTTT.

The V and J genes are TRBV20-1 and TRBJ2-5; no firm D call. The DNA end lines up better with TRBJ2-7; the J call may be wrong. The V gene's germline CDR1 is DFQATT and CDR2 SNEGSKA (reference sequence). This CDR3 region has 13 residues. For the CDR3, the DNA is TGCAGTGCTAGTATCCGACTTGTGTACGAGCAGTACTTC. Translation gives CSASIRLVYEQYF.

This clonotype was counted a few times. The V and J genes are TRBV11-2 and TRBJ2-7; D is ambiguous. Trimming took 1 base from V and 9 from J, leaving 16 bases between them. Germline CDR1 is SGHAT and CDR2 is FQNNGV. The CDR3 is 14 amino acids. The CDR3 DNA reads TGTGCCAGCAGCTTAGTGTATTCTGAACCCTCGCAGTACTTC. It is translated as CASSLVYSEPSQYF.

V is TRBV5-1 and J is TRBJ1-1, with D tentatively TRBD1 (5 bases). This CDR3 contains 13 residues. Trimming shortened V by 5 bases and J by 1 base, and 9 bases separated the two germline ends. Germline values: CDR1 SGHRS, CDR2 YFSETQ. The CDR3 nucleotides are TGCGCCAGCAGGACTACAGGGAACACTGAAGCTTTCTTT. This sequence encodes CASRTTGNTEAFF.

The chain recombines TRBV12-3 or TRBV12-4 with TRBJ2-2; unclear D gene. There are 13 residues in the CDR3. The V end was cut by 2 bases, the J end by 5 bases, with 6 bases between. CDR3 nucleotide sequence: TGTGCCAGCAGTTTAAGGGAAACCGGGGAGCTGTTTTTT. Protein: CASSLRETGELFF.

The chain links TRBV7-2 to TRBJ2-5, with a weak D call TRBD2 (6 bases). The V end was cut by 6 bases, the J end by 5 bases, with 16 bases between. This CDR3 contains 14 residues. Looked up from germline, CDR1 is SGHTA and CDR2 is FQGNSA. The CDR3 loop reads CASRRAGRLETQYF. The CDR3 DNA reads TGTGCCAGCAGGAGAGCAGGGAGGTTGGAGACCCAGTACTTC.

The chain uses TRBV6-1 and TRBJ1-2; TRBD1 matches 12 bases. V was pared by 6 bases and J by 4 bases, with 12 bases of the junction left unmatched. The CDR3 length is 17 residues. Germline CDR1 and CDR2: MNHNS and SASEGT. This CDR3 reads CASSHHKGQGALYGYTF. The CDR3 DNA reads TGTGCCAGCAGCCACCACAAGGGACAGGGGGCCCTCTATGGCTACACCTTC.

This clonotype was recorded a few times. The gene calls are TRBV29-1 and TRBJ2-1; 9 bases match TRBD1. This CDR3 spans 14 amino acids. The V and J ends lost 6 bases and 9 bases, in that order; junction bases with no gene match: 12. From germline, CDR1 is SQVTM and CDR2 ANQGSEA. CDR3 protein: CSVRPGQGASEQFF. The CDR3, as DNA: TGCAGCGTCCGACCGGGACAGGGCGCGTCTGAGCAGTTCTTC.

This clonotype was found a few times. V usage is TRBV20-1 and J usage is TRBJ2-5; D perhaps matches TRBD2 (6 bases). The CDR3 extends over 13 amino acids. CDR1 is DFQATT, CDR2 SNEGSKA, per germline (reference sequence). With 6 bases removed from V and 3 bases from J, the gap between germline ends came to 14 bases. The CDR3 loop reads CSANLGREETQYF. The DNA for the CDR3 is TGCAGTGCCAACCTCGGGAGAGAAGAGACCCAGTACTTC.

This clonotype was picked up a small number of times. The chain has TRBV5-1 and TRBJ2-1, with TRBD1 matching 9 bases. Germline CDR1 reads SGHRS; CDR2 reads YFSETQ. The trim removed 1 base at V and 6 bases at J, leaving 8 bases unmatched. CDR3 size: 16 residues. The CDR3 protein is CASSLQTGTGSNEQFF. The CDR3 DNA is TGCGCCAGCAGCTTGCAGACCGGGACAGGGTCCAATGAGCAGTTCTTC.

The chain carries TRBV21-1 and TRBJ2-5; the listed D gene, TRBD2, was not tested against the DNA. TRBV21-1 is described as a pseudogene. This CDR3 spans 17 amino acids. CDR3 nucleotide sequence: TGTGCCAGCAGGCCCGAGACTAGCGGGGGAACACAAGAGACCCAGTACTTC. This encodes CASRPETSGGTQETQYF.

Only a few counts were recorded for this clonotype. The J gene is TRBJ1-2, the V gene TRBV14; D call uncertain. Per the germline V gene, CDR1 is SGHDN and CDR2 is FVKESK. V lost 3 bases and J lost 6, with 23 bases in between. This CDR3 comprises 17 residues. The CDR3 sequence: CASSQGWRKYPLNGYTF. The CDR3 DNA reads as TGTGCCAGCAGCCAGGGGTGGAGGAAATATCCCTTAAATGGCTACACCTTC. Full variable domain (rest looked up from reference TRBV14 and TRBJ1-2): EAGVTQFPSHSVIEKGQTVTLRCDPISGHDNLYWYRRVMGKEIKFLLHFVKESKQDESGMPNNRFLAERTGGTYSTLKVQPAELEDSGVYFCASSQGWRKYPLNGYTFGSGTRLTVV.

J is TRBJ2-1 and V is TRBV5-1; D not resolved. Per the germline V gene, CDR1 is SGHRS and CDR2 is YFSETQ. There are 14 residues in the CDR3. Trimming shortened V by 2 bases and J by 5 bases, and 11 bases separated the two germline ends. This chain's CDR3 is CASSFDAANNEQFF. In DNA, the CDR3 is TGCGCCAGCAGCTTTGATGCCGCGAACAATGAGCAGTTCTTC.

The J gene is TRBJ1-2, the V gene TRBV12-3 or TRBV12-4, with D unresolved. There are 13 residues in the CDR3. Trimming took 7 bases from V and 3 from J, leaving 12 bases between them. CDR3 sequence reads: CASTVREDYGYTF. CDR3 in DNA: TGTGCCAGCACGGTAAGGGAAGACTATGGCTACACCTTC.

Of note for this clonotype: At one of its ends the junction is not consistent with the germline gene, which may arise from a read error. The V and J genes are TRBV7-2 and TRBJ2-1, with 8 bases identical to TRBD1. The DNA end lines up better with TRBJ2-7; the J call may be wrong. Per the germline V gene, CDR1 is SGHTA and CDR2 is FQGNSA. The CDR3 totals 15 residues. For the CDR3, the DNA is TGTGCCAGCAGCTTAGACGACAGGGGCCATTACGGGCAGTACTTC. Translation gives CASSLDDRGHYGQYF.

This clonotype was detected a few times. The CDR3, as DNA: TGTGCCAGCCGAACAAGCGGGGCAGGATTCACTTCACCCCTCCACTTT. Its protein product is CASRTSGAGFTSPLHF. The chain joins TRBV28 to TRBJ1-6, with a weak D call TRBD1 (5 bases). Germline CDR1 MDHEN, CDR2 SYDVKM. The CDR3 length is 16 residues. Trimming took off 8 bases at V and 9 bases at J, with 23 bases between the two ends.

Details on this clonotype: Its ends do not fully match the called genes, so a read error is possible. The V gene is TRBV10-3, the J gene TRBJ1-2; maybe TRBD1 (6 bases). Germline CDR1 is ENHRY and CDR2 is SYGVKD. The CDR3 has 14 amino acids. Written as DNA, the CDR3 is TGTGCCATCAGTGAGGGACAGCATAACTATGACTACACCTTC. As protein: CAISEGQHNYDYTF.

V and J are TRBV3-1 and TRBJ1-1; 10 bases agree with TRBD1. V shed 0 bases, J shed 3 bases, and the junction held 10 bases outside the gene matches. This CDR3 has 18 residues. CDR1 is LGHDT, CDR2 YNNKEL, per germline (reference sequence). The chain's CDR3 is CASSQDLTGGGLYTEAFF. Written as DNA, the CDR3 is TGTGCCAGCAGCCAAGATTTGACAGGGGGCGGGCTGTACACTGAAGCTTTCTTT.

The rearrangement joins TRBV20-1 to TRBJ2-1; 7 bases align to TRBD2. The V segment lost 5 bases and the J segment 0 bases; nucleotides outside the gene matches: 10. The CDR3 covers 16 residues. In germline, CDR1 is DFQATT, CDR2 SNEGSKA (reference sequence). Here the CDR3 reads CSAETLAAGSYNEQFF. CDR3 sequence (DNA): TGCAGTGCTGAGACTCTAGCGGCCGGCTCCTACAATGAGCAGTTCTTC.

V gene TRBV15 combines with J gene TRBJ2-3; D is uncertain. The CDR3 length is 19 residues. The ends were cut back, 0 bases at V and 0 bases at J, with 19 bases in the middle. Germline CDR1 reads LNHNV; CDR2 reads YYDKDF (reference sequence). Here the CDR3 reads CATSRDHSQFQHSTDTQYF. The CDR3 DNA reads as TGTGCCACCAGCAGAGATCATTCACAGTTTCAACATAGCACAGATACGCAGTATTTT.

Notes on this clonotype: One end of the junction is discordant with germline, which a read error may explain. The rearrangement uses TRBV7-6 and TRBJ2-1, with TRBD2 identical over 8 bases. Germline V gives CDR1 SGHVS, CDR2 FNYEAQ. This CDR3 contains 17 residues. The DNA of the CDR3 is TGTGCCGGCAGCCACTACGGCGGGGGGTCATCCTACAATGAGCAGTTCTTC. Encoded protein: CAGSHYGGGSSYNEQFF.

The chain links TRBV11-2 to TRBJ2-1; D ambiguous. Trimming stripped 3 bases from V and 10 bases from J, with 13 bases between. Germline values: CDR1 SGHAT, CDR2 FQNNGV. The CDR3 contains 13 residues. Here the CDR3 reads CASSLDRTREQFF. The CDR3 DNA sequence: TGTGCCAGCAGCTTGGACCGAACCAGGGAGCAGTTCTTC.

The V and J genes are TRBV6-6 and TRBJ1-6; D gene unclear. The CDR3 is 14 residues long. Germline V lookup: CDR1 MNHNY, CDR2 SVGAGI (reference sequence). With 5 bases removed from V and 8 bases from J, the gap between germline ends came to 13 bases. The CDR3 loop reads CASSGVLMDSPLHF. The DNA of the CDR3 is TGTGCCAGCAGTGGGGTGCTTATGGATTCACCCCTCCACTTT.